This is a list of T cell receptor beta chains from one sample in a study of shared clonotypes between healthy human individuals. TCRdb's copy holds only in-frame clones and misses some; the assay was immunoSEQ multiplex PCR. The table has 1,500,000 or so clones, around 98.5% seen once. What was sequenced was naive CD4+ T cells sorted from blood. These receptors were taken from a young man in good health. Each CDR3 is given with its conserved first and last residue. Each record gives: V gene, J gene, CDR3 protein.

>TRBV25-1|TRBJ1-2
CASTSDRIYGYTF
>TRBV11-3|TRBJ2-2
CASSLTSGPNTGELFF
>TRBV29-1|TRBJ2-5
CSVEGQGNEETQYF
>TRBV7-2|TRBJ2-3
CASSFSGRTDTQYF
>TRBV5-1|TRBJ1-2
CASSEGGANYGYTF
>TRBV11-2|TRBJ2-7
CASSSTPRDRDYEQYF
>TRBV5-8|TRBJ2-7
CASGHRAYEQYF
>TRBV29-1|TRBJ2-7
CSVEDQGRIEQYF
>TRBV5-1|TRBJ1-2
CASSPGGVRNYYGYTF
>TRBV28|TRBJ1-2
CASSSRQGYTF
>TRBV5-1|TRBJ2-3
CASSLGPSDTQYF
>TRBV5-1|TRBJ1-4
CASSLGADEKLFF
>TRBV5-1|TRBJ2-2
CASSLGLADFTGELFF
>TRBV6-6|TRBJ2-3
CASSYRVKSDTQYF
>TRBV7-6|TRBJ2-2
CASSLGGRGNTGELFF
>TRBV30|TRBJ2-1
CAWVARTFGLPSYNEQFF
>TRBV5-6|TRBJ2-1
CASTRFSDYNEQFF
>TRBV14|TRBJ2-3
CASSRGYTDTQYF
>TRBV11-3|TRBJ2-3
CASSSESGSLTDTQYF
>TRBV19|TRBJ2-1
CASSPNPDKEQFF
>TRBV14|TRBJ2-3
CASSRPRGLDPSYTQYF
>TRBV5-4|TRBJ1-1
CASRGQNTEAFF
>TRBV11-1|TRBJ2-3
CASSPTGLTDTQYF